This TCR beta chain emerged from a study of CD8 T cells in Susac syndrome. Across the whole study: There were Susac syndrome patients who were therapy-naive at blood draw, others on corticosteroids, and others on intravenous immunoglobulin alone. Study-wide results and limits: Clonal expansion was not seen in any Susac syndrome CD4+ T cell repertoire.

RNA totalling roughly 0.45 to 1 ug underwent reverse transcription with random hexamers. Amplification of the TCR beta CDR3 was carried out by immunoSEQ multiplex PCR, which spanned a total of 54 Vbeta and 13 Jbeta segments. One entry per CDR3 protein results from TCRdb running MiXCR on the immunoSEQ multiplex PCR reads. The sample includes some 250,000 distinct CDR3 sequences, 90% to 96% of them seen just once. About this clonotype: Its antigen is currently unknown.

CDR1 KGHSH and CDR2 LQKENI come from the germline V gene. This CDR3 spans 14 amino acids. The J segment lost 8 bases and the V segment lost 0 bases, leaving 6 bases of the junction unmatched. The chain recombines TRBV18 with TRBJ1-2; 7 bases fit TRBD1. The receptor comes from a human donor with Susac syndrome. The specimen was CD4+ T cells from PBMCs. CDR3 loop: CASSPPGTGVGYTF. CDR3 DNA: TGTGCCAGCTCACCACCTGGTACAGGGGTAGGCTACACCTTC.